This T cell receptor (beta chain) emerged from a study of blood T cell repertoires in COVID-19. In the authors' methods: Counts of nucleated cells, estimated from reference gene primer amplification, were obtained. Only in-frame clones appear in the TCRdb table, and some are missing; sequencing was by immunoSEQ multiplex PCR. Clonal size and the V and J genes are those of that table, whereas D and trimming came from the DNA. Altogether around 450,000 clones are present, around 87% being singletons, with the ten largest covering about 0.7%. CDR3 length: 20 amino acids. Germline assignment: CDR1 SGDLS and CDR2 YYNGEE. With 4 bases removed from V and 0 bases from J, the gap between germline ends came to 27 bases.

The TCR originated in a woman aged 18-35 years who had recovered from COVID-19. The chain combines TRBV9 with TRBJ2-3; perhaps TRBD2 as D (5 bases). Sequenced sample: PBMCs or T cells enriched from blood (not recorded which). Here the CDR3 DNA reads TGTGCCAGCAGCCCTAATATCCTGGGCGGCCCCGAGGGTAGCACAGATACGCAGTATTTT. The encoded protein is CASSPNILGGPEGSTDTQYF.